The T cell receptor beta chain under discussion was sequenced for a study of cytomegalovirus exposure and HLA in healthy donors. Whole-study findings and limits: Some public TCRs appeared in many individuals, while most sequences were rare. Cytomegalovirus association was assigned to about 150 TCR beta chains. The tendency of first-cohort TCR clusters to co-occur in the 120 or so validation repertoires emerged from a later analysis.

The CDR3 totals 15 residues. In germline, CDR1 is SGHRS, CDR2 YFSETQ. Trimming removed 6 bases from V and 2 bases from J; junction bases left unmatched: 8. This clone was detected once. Its antigen remains unknown. The assay was immunoSEQ multiplex PCR, and TCRdb's table has in-frame clones only and misses some. The sample has about 98,000 clones, about 83% seen once. The donors belonged to the approximately 120-subject validation cohort, separate from the 666-subject first cohort. The receptor comes from a woman aged 30 to 39 in good health and CMV-seronegative. Sequencing was carried out using PBMCs. This rearrangement joins TRBV5-1 to TRBJ2-3, with TRBD2 matching 8 bases. CDR3 DNA sequence: TGCGCCAGCAAAGGCGGGGGGTTTTCCACAGATACGCAGTATTTT. This codes for CASKGGGFSTDTQYF.